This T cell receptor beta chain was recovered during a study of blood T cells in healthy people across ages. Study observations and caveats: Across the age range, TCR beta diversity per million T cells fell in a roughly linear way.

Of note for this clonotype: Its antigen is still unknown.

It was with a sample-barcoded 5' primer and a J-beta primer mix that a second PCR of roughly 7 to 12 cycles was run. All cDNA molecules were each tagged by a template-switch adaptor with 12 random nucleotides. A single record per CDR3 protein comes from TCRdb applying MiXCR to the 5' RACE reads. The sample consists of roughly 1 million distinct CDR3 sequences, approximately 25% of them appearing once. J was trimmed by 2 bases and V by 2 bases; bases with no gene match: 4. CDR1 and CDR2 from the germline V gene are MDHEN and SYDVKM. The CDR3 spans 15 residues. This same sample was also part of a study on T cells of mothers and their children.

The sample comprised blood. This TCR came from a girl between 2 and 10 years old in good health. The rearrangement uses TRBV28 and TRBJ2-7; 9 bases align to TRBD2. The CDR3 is CASSLVAGVAYEQYF. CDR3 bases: TGTGCCAGCAGTTTAGTAGCGGGAGTCGCCTACGAGCAGTACTTC.